This TCR beta chain was documented in a study of cytomegalovirus exposure and HLA in healthy donors. Turning to this clone: What it recognizes is unknown.

General observations from the study: The availability of immune exposure information extended only to CMV serostatus. In an earlier analysis, in about 530 donors, most V segments appeared productive either ~87% or ~30% of the time.

Primers included in the PCR were 60 Vbeta and 13 Jbeta primers. The table came from immunoSEQ multiplex PCR; TCRdb's copy has only in-frame clones and leaves some out. This table holds around 67,000 clones, approximately 80% found once. This CDR3 comprises 19 residues. Germline CDR1 MNHEY, CDR2 SMNVEV (reference sequence). V lost 3 bases to trimming and J lost 1 base; unmatched junction nucleotides: 17. The sequenced sample consisted of PBMCs. The gene calls are TRBV27 and TRBJ1-1; 7 positions agree with TRBD1. The receptor's source is a man younger than 30 in good health and CMV-seropositive. The CDR3 reads CASSFRTIRPTGRNTEAFF. The CDR3, as DNA: TGTGCCAGCAGTTTTCGAACGATAAGACCGACAGGGCGGAACACTGAAGCTTTCTTT.